These 9 T cell receptor beta chains were sequenced from one sample in a study of control samples from healthy donors and cancer patients. Here immunoSEQ multiplex PCR was the method, and the copy in TCRdb shows in-frame clones only, minus some. This sample's table has fewer than 200,000 clones. The sequenced material came from blood. These receptors were obtained from a woman in her 30s in good health.

Concerning this clone: Within the sample, other DNA sequences also encode this same CDR3. The chain uses TRBV3-1 (or the pseudogene TRBV3-2) and TRBJ1-5, with D perhaps matching TRBD1 (6 bases). The V gene lost 4 bases and the J gene lost 7 bases, with 14 bases spanning the gap. Germline CDR1 LGHDT, CDR2 YNNKEL (reference sequence). This CDR3 has 14 amino acids. DNA of the CDR3: TGTGCCAGCAGCCTAGGGGGGGTGGGGCAGCCCCAGCATTTT. Protein: CASSLGGVGQPQHF.

The chain combines TRBV15 with TRBJ1-2; tentative D call: TRBD1 (5 bases). CDR3 size: 15 residues. Germline lookup yields CDR1 LNHNV and CDR2 YYDKDF (reference sequence). V was clipped by 0 bases and J by 5 bases, with 13 bases between them. The CDR3 region has the DNA TGTGCCACCAGCAGAGATGTCGATGGACAATATGGCTACACCTTC. Translating gives CATSRDVDGQYGYTF.

This chain links TRBV5-1 with TRBJ1-1; D is uncertain. CDR1 and CDR2 (germline): SGHRS, YFSETQ. This CDR3 contains 12 residues. Deletions cut 2 bases from V and 3 bases from J, with 5 bases between. As DNA, the CDR3 is TGCGCCAGCAGCTTAGATTACACTGAAGCTTTCTTT. Encoded protein: CASSLDYTEAFF.

The chain carries TRBV4-1 and TRBJ2-1; D is ambiguous. V was pared by 0 bases and J by 6 bases, with 9 bases between. Germline CDR1 reads MGHRA; CDR2 reads YSYEKL. The CDR3 length is 14 residues. As DNA, the CDR3 is TGCGCCAGCAGCCAAGATCGAATGCGCAATGAGCAGTTCTTC. Protein: CASSQDRMRNEQFF.

V and J are TRBV6-1 and TRBJ1-4; D is undetermined. The V gene lost 0 bases and the J gene lost 6 bases, with 8 bases spanning the gap. This CDR3 is built from 14 residues. Germline V gene lookup returns CDR1 MNHNS and CDR2 SASEGT. The CDR3 sequence: CASSEAGIDEKLFF. In nucleotides, the CDR3 is TGTGCCAGCAGTGAAGCAGGTATTGATGAAAAACTGTTTTTT.

As regards this clone: A junction end diverges from the germline sequence, so it may reflect a read error. V gene TRBV7-7 combines with J gene TRBJ2-7, with D tentatively TRBD1 or TRBD2 (5 bases each). Germline V gives CDR1 SSHAT, CDR2 FNYEAQ (reference sequence). The CDR3 is 15 residues long. The CDR3, as DNA: TGTGCTAGCAGCTTAGGGGCCGGGACGGCTTACGAGCAGTACTTC. Its protein product is CASSLGAGTAYEQYF.

V gene TRBV27 combines with J gene TRBJ2-3, with a tentative D call TRBD1 (7 bases). V lost 6 bases and J lost 6, with 25 bases in between. The CDR3 runs 17 residues. The germline gives CDR1 MNHEY, CDR2 SMNVEV (reference sequence). CDR3: CASSPGDSAPDGDTQYF. The DNA for the CDR3 is TGTGCCAGCAGCCCGGGGGACAGCGCACCGGATGGGGATACGCAGTATTTT.

The V gene is TRBV28, the J gene TRBJ1-2; no definite D call. CDR1 and CDR2 (germline): MDHEN, SYDVKM. V lost 6 bases and J 0 bases, leaving 26 bases between the germline ends. The CDR3 totals 19 residues. CDR3 protein: CASSLRPQRAAGANYGYTF. For the CDR3, the DNA is TGTGCCAGCAGCCTCCGGCCTCAACGCGCGGCGGGAGCTAACTATGGCTACACCTTC.

V usage is TRBV28 and J usage is TRBJ2-7; D is undetermined. Germline assignment: CDR1 MDHEN and CDR2 SYDVKM. The V end lost 1 base, the J end lost 5 bases, and 6 bases lay between the germline ends. This CDR3 comprises 12 residues. CDR3 nucleotide sequence: TGTGCCAGCAGTTTATCATTAAACGAGCAGTACTTC. Its translation is CASSLSLNEQYF.